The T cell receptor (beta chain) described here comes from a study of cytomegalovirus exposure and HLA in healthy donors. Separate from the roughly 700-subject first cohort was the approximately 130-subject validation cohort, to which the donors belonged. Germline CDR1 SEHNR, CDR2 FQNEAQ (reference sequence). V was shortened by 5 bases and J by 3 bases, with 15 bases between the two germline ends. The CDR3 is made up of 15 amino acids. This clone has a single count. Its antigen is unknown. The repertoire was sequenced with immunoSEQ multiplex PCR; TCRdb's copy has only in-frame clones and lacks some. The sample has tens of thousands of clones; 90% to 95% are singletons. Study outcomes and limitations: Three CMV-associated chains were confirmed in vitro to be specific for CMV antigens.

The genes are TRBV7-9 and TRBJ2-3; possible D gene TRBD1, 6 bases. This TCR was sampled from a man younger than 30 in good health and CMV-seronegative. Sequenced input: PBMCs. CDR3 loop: CASSLRNQGTDTQYF. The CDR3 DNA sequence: TGTGCCAGCAGCCTACGAAACCAGGGGACAGATACGCAGTATTTT.